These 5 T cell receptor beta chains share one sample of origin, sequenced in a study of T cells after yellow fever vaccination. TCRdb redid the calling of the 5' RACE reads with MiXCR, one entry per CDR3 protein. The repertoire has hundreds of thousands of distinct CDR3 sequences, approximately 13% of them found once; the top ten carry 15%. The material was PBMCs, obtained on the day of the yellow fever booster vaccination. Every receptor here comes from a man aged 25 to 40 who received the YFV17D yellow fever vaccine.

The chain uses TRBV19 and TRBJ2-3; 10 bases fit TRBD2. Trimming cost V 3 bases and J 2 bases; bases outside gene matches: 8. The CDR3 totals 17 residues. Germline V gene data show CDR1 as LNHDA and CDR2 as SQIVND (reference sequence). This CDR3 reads CASSIARTSGSTDTQYF. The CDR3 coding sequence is TGTGCCAGTAGTATCGCAAGGACTAGCGGTTCCACAGATACGCAGTATTTT.

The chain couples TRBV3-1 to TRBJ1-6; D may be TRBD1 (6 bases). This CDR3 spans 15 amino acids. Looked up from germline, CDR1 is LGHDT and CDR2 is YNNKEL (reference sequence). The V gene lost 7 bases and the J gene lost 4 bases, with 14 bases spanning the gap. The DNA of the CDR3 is TGTGCCAGCACCCCAGGCGGACAGTATAATTCACCCCTCCACTTT. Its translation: CASTPGGQYNSPLHF.

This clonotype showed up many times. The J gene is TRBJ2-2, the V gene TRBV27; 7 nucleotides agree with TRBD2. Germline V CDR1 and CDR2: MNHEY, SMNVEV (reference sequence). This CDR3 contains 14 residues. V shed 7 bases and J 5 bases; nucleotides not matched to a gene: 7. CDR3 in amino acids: CASIPAGRTGELFF. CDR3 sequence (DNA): TGTGCCAGCATCCCTGCCGGGAGGACCGGGGAGCTGTTTTTT.

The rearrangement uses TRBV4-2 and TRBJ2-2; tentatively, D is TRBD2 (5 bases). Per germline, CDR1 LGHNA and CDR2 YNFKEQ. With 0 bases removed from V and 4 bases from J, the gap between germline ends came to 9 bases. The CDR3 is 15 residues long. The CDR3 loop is CASSQEAGVTGELFF. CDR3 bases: TGTGCCAGCAGCCAAGAAGCCGGGGTCACCGGGGAGCTGTTTTTT.

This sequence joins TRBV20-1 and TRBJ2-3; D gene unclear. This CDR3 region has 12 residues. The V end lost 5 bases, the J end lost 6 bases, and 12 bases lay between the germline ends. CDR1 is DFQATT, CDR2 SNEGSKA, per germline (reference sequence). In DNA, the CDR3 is TGCAGTGCTGTCCCTTACGGGGATACGCAGTATTTT. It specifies CSAVPYGDTQYF.